Each of the 20 T cell receptor beta chains below was sequenced from the same sample in a study of blood T cells in healthy people across ages. The use of a sample-barcoded 5' primer and a J-beta primer mix characterized a second PCR of about 7 to 12 cycles. TCRdb reanalysed the 5' RACE reads using MiXCR and keeps one entry per CDR3 protein. The data show about 760,000 distinct CDR3 sequences, approximately 60% seen once. Sample: blood. The receptors here all came from a man in his forties or fifties in good health.

This clonotype was seen a handful of times. The chain joins TRBV15 to TRBJ2-7; the D is unclear. Looked up from germline, CDR1 is LNHNV and CDR2 is YYDKDF (reference sequence). Trimming took 5 bases from V and 2 from J, leaving 22 bases between them. CDR3 length: 17 residues. The CDR3 DNA follows: TGTGCCACCAGCTCCGGTCTAGGCTCGTTGATAGCCTACGAGCAGTACTTC. Translation gives CATSSGLGSLIAYEQYF.

V usage is TRBV6-2 or TRBV6-3 and J usage is TRBJ2-1; 9 bases are a match to TRBD1. The V and J ends lost 6 bases and 7 bases, in that order; junction bases with no gene match: 10. CDR1 is MNHEY and CDR2 is SVGEGT in the germline V gene. The CDR3 contains 15 residues. CDR3 coding DNA: TGTGCCAGCAGCCAACAGGGGGCCCCTTTGAATGAGCAGTTCTTC. It translates to CASSQQGAPLNEQFF.

The chain is built from TRBV7-2 and TRBJ2-1; TRBD2 matches 9 bases. The CDR3 is made up of 19 amino acids. Germline V gene sequence: CDR1 SGHTA, CDR2 FQGNSA. With 3 bases clipped from V and 0 bases from J, the junction kept 12 bases outside the gene matches. The CDR3 sequence is CASSFPESSGSVSYNEQFF. The CDR3 DNA reads TGTGCCAGCAGCTTCCCCGAGAGTAGCGGGAGTGTCTCCTACAATGAGCAGTTCTTC.

The rearrangement uses TRBV20-1 and TRBJ2-3; 9 positions match TRBD2. CDR1 is DFQATT, CDR2 SNEGSKA, per germline (reference sequence). This CDR3 has 17 residues. V shed 0 bases and J 1 base; nucleotides not matched to a gene: 8. The CDR3 is CSARDFGLAGRTDTQYF. The DNA for the CDR3 is TGCAGTGCTAGAGATTTCGGTCTAGCGGGACGCACAGATACGCAGTATTTT.

V is TRBV4-1 and J is TRBJ2-7, with 7 bases matching TRBD1. From germline, CDR1 is MGHRA and CDR2 YSYEKL. V was pared by 6 bases and J by 0 bases, with 8 bases of the junction left unmatched. The CDR3 runs 15 residues. The CDR3 nucleotides are TGCGCCAGCAGTAAGGGACAGTTCTTCTCCTACGAGCAGTACTTC. Translated: CASSKGQFFSYEQYF.

The rearrangement joins TRBV25-1 to TRBJ2-5; D unclear. The germline CDR1 and CDR2 sequences are MGHDK and SYGVNS. V lost 6 bases to trimming and J lost 8 bases, with 13 bases between them. The CDR3 loop spans 12 amino acids. This CDR3 is CASSPRLETQYF. The DNA of the CDR3 is TGTGCCAGCAGCCCGAGGTTGGAAACCCAGTACTTC.

Comments on this clonotype: The germline gene is not matched at one end of the junction; a read error may be the cause. This chain joins TRBV4-2 and TRBJ1-1; D gene unclear. The CDR3 runs to 12 residues. CDR1 LGHNA and CDR2 YNFKEQ come from the germline V gene. CDR3 sequence (DNA): TGTGCCAGCAGCCAAACCAACAGTGAAGCTTTCTTT. It encodes CASSQTNSEAFF.

The V call is TRBV4-2, the J call TRBJ1-6; D gene ambiguous. The CDR3 runs to 14 residues. V lost 0 bases and J 10 bases, leaving 10 bases between the germline ends. From germline, CDR1 is LGHNA and CDR2 YNFKEQ. CDR3 residues: CASSQERSESPLHF. The CDR3 DNA sequence: TGTGCCAGCAGCCAAGAACGGAGCGAATCACCCCTCCACTTT.

This clonotype was seen more than once but under ten times. The chain is built from TRBV6-1 and TRBJ2-7, with 7 bases aligning to TRBD1. The germline CDR1 and CDR2 sequences are MNHNS and SASEGT. V shed 6 bases and J 3 bases; nucleotides not matched to a gene: 2. This CDR3 is built from 12 residues. CDR3 in amino acids: CASRSGGYEQYF. The CDR3 nucleotides read TGTGCCAGCAGATCAGGGGGCTACGAGCAGTACTTC.

This clonotype was observed a few times. The chain recombines TRBV5-1 with TRBJ2-1, with D possibly matching TRBD1 (6 bases). The ends were cut back, 4 bases at V and 8 bases at J, with 13 bases in the middle. The V gene's germline CDR1 is SGHRS and CDR2 YFSETQ. This CDR3 comprises 13 residues. The DNA for the CDR3 is TGCGCCAGCAGCCCGGACAGTCGTGATGAGCAGTTCTTC. Translation: CASSPDSRDEQFF.

The chain joins TRBV7-9 to TRBJ1-2; tentatively, D is TRBD1 (5 bases). Trimming removed 1 base at V and 5 bases at J, with 14 bases between. The V gene's germline CDR1 is SEHNR and CDR2 FQNEAQ (reference sequence). CDR3 length: 15 residues. CDR3 sequence reads: CASSLGRLGAYGYTF. The CDR3 DNA reads as TGTGCCAGCAGCTTAGGACGGCTAGGGGCATATGGCTACACCTTC.

The chain joins TRBV20-1 to TRBJ1-4; TRBD1 is a possible D gene (5 bases). Germline CDR1 and CDR2: DFQATT and SNEGSKA (reference sequence). The CDR3 covers 12 residues. This CDR3 is CGQPGTGKKLFF. As DNA, the CDR3 is TGCGGGCAACCCGGGACTGGAAAAAAACTGTTTTTT.

This sequence joins TRBV4-3 and TRBJ2-1, with a weak D call TRBD1 (6 bases). The CDR3 is 13 residues long. Germline V CDR1 and CDR2: LGHNA, YSLEER. V lost 2 bases to trimming and J lost 10 bases, with 12 bases between them. The CDR3 DNA follows: TGCGCCAGCAGCCAAAGCAGGGGTCAGGAGCAGTTCTTC. Its translation is CASSQSRGQEQFF.

A few counts support this clonotype. The chain has TRBV15 and TRBJ2-5; D gene unclear. V was clipped by 4 bases and J by 11 bases, with 29 bases between them. CDR1 and CDR2 from the germline V gene are LNHNV and YYDKDF (reference sequence). This CDR3 has 17 amino acids. The CDR3 sequence is CATSKGAADPSYNEQYF. The CDR3 region has the DNA TGTGCCACCAGCAAAGGTGCTGCGGATCCTTCATACAATGAGCAGTACTTC. Full variable domain (remainder filled in from reference TRBV15 and TRBJ2-5): DAMVIQNPRYQVTQFGKPVTLSCSQTLNHNVMYWYQQKSSQAPKLLFHYYDKDFNNEADTPDNFQSRRPNTSFCFLDIRSPGLGDTAMYLCATSKGAADPSYNEQYFGPGTRLLVL.

This chain uses TRBV3-1 with TRBJ2-3; D ambiguous. CDR3 length equals 12 residues. Per germline, CDR1 LGHDT and CDR2 YNNKEL (reference sequence). V lost 3 bases to trimming and J lost 6 bases, with 7 bases between them. CDR3 in amino acids: CASSQNKDTQYF. Written as DNA, the CDR3 is TGTGCCAGCAGCCAGAACAAGGATACGCAGTATTTT.

The rearrangement uses TRBV28 and TRBJ1-2; TRBD1 might be the D (5 bases). CDR3 length equals 14 residues. CDR1 and CDR2 from the germline V gene are MDHEN and SYDVKM. V was trimmed by 5 bases and J by 4 bases, leaving 14 bases between them. CDR3 sequence (DNA): TGTGCCAGCAGTCTGACAGCCAACCTCTATGGCTACACCTTC. It codes for CASSLTANLYGYTF.

CDR3 region: CASSESTSGVSQYF. The CDR3 DNA follows: TGTGCCAGCAGTGAATCCACAAGCGGGGTGTCCCAGTACTTC. The rearrangement joins TRBV6-1 to TRBJ2-5; 7 nucleotides line up with TRBD2. Germline CDR1 reads MNHNS; CDR2 reads SASEGT. V lost 2 bases, J lost 9 bases, and 9 bases stayed unmatched. The CDR3 length is 14 residues.

This clonotype was counted once. This chain joins TRBV9 and TRBJ2-6; a possible D gene is TRBD1 (5 bases). Trimming stripped 3 bases from V and 0 bases from J, with 10 bases between. Germline assignment: CDR1 SGDLS and CDR2 YYNGEE. CDR3 length: 16 residues. CDR3 coding DNA: TGTGCCAGCAGCGGGACACTGAGCTCTGGGGCCAACGTCCTGACTTTC. This translates into CASSGTLSSGANVLTF.

The V gene is TRBV20-1, the J gene TRBJ1-2, with 9 bases matching TRBD1. The CDR3 loop spans 14 amino acids. V gave up 3 bases and J gave up 4 bases; unmatched junction bases: 6. CDR1 is DFQATT, CDR2 SNEGSKA, per germline (reference sequence). CDR3 bases: TGCAGTGCTAGGGACAGGGGATTGAGCTATGGCTACACCTTC. Translating gives CSARDRGLSYGYTF.

The J gene is TRBJ1-2, the V gene TRBV5-5; D is undetermined. Trimming removed 7 bases from V and 4 bases from J, with 17 bases in between. The CDR3 has 14 residues. Germline assignment: CDR1 SGHKS and CDR2 YYEKEE (reference sequence). In DNA form, the CDR3 reads TGTGCCAGCGGTTCCCCGGGCGGGTTCTATGGCTACACCTTC. It encodes CASGSPGGFYGYTF.